The 21 T cell receptor beta chains in this list originate from one sample, sequenced in a study of cytomegalovirus exposure and HLA in healthy donors (dated by TCRdb to 2016 to 2017). The library was made by the immunoSEQ multiplex PCR assay. For the multiplex PCR, a mixture combining 60 forward primers for TCR Vbeta segments and 13 reverse primers for TCR Jbeta segments was used. Here the immuneACCESS table is served through TCRdb, limited to in-frame sequences with V and J called. Missing clones are a known gap in these copies; in checked studies unresolved V genes cover under half, and the rest lacks a known reason. Per the sample table, the count is about 140,000 clones. The top ten clonotypes cover over 2% of the sample. Sequences were obtained from PBMCs. The receptors come from a woman aged 18-35 years in good health and CMV-seronegative.

This rearrangement joins TRBV19 to TRBJ2-7, with D perhaps matching TRBD1 (5 bases). The germline V and J ends were trimmed by 3 bases and 2 bases, with 20 bases remaining between them. CDR3 length: 17 amino acids. CDR1 LNHDA and CDR2 SQIVND come from the germline V gene (reference sequence). The CDR3 is CASSMLSLEGVAYEQYF. CDR3 bases: TGTGCCAGTAGTATGCTGTCGTTGGAAGGGGTCGCCTACGAGCAGTACTTC.

The chain couples TRBV5-1 to TRBJ1-6, with D possibly TRBD1 on 5 matching bases. The germline V gene has CDR1 SGHRS and CDR2 YFSETQ. Trimming left V 0 bases short and J 5 bases short, with 6 bases between. The CDR3 loop spans 14 amino acids. The CDR3 nucleotides read TGCGCCAGCAGCTTGGAAGGGGATAATTCACCCCTCCACTTT. Amino acid sequence: CASSLEGDNSPLHF.

The genes are TRBV15 and TRBJ1-3; D not certain. Germline lookup yields CDR1 LNHNV and CDR2 YYDKDF (reference sequence). This CDR3 spans 15 amino acids. Trimming cost V 5 bases and J 0 bases, with 11 bases left between them. The DNA of the CDR3 is TGTGCCACCAGCGGCTACAGATACTCTGGAAACACCATATATTTT. This encodes CATSGYRYSGNTIYF. The variable domain in full, completed from reference TRBV15 and TRBJ1-3, reads DAMVIQNPRYQVTQFGKPVTLSCSQTLNHNVMYWYQQKSSQAPKLLFHYYDKDFNNEADTPDNFQSRRPNTSFCFLDIRSPGLGDTAMYLCATSGYRYSGNTIYFGEGSWLTVV.

Of note for this clone: At one end, the junction sequence differs from germline, possibly due to a read error. V is TRBV5-6 and J is TRBJ2-1; 7 bases align to TRBD2. Germline V gives CDR1 SGHDT, CDR2 YYEEEE. The CDR3 consists of 16 residues. This chain's CDR3 is CASSSLGGTNYNGQFF. The CDR3 DNA sequence: TGTGCCAGCAGCTCCTTGGGGGGGACGAATTACAATGGGCAGTTCTTC.

The V call is TRBV5-8, the J call TRBJ1-1; D is perhaps TRBD1 (5 bases). The V end was cut by 1 base, the J end by 5 bases, with 12 bases between. The CDR3 has 14 residues. Germline V gene sequence: CDR1 SGHTS, CDR2 YDEGEE. The CDR3 protein is CASSLRGKGTEAFF. In DNA, the CDR3 is TGTGCCAGCAGCTTGAGGGGAAAGGGGACTGAAGCTTTCTTT.

V is TRBV7-2 and J is TRBJ2-2, with D maybe TRBD2 (5 bases). This CDR3 is 15 amino acids long. With 1 base removed from V and 1 base from J, the gap between germline ends came to 7 bases. Germline CDR1 SGHTA, CDR2 FQGNSA. The CDR3 nucleotides read TGTGCCAGCAGCTTAGTCGGGATGAACACCGGGGAGCTGTTTTTT. Amino acids: CASSLVGMNTGELFF.

The rearrangement links TRBV5-1 to TRBJ2-7; the D is unclear. V was trimmed by 0 bases and J by 2 bases, leaving 9 bases between them. The germline CDR1 and CDR2 sequences are SGHRS and YFSETQ. The CDR3 is 14 residues long. The CDR3 reads CASSLADGAYEQYF. The CDR3 DNA reads TGCGCCAGCAGCTTGGCTGACGGAGCCTACGAGCAGTACTTC.

V usage is TRBV6-1 and J usage is TRBJ2-3; 11 nucleotides align to TRBD2. V lost 2 bases and J lost 0; bases outside the gene matches: 7. The length of the CDR3 is 18 residues. CDR1 is MNHNS, CDR2 SASEGT, per germline. The CDR3 nucleotides are TGTGCCAGCAGTGAATCCGGACTAGCGGGCCCTAGCACAGATACGCAGTATTTT. This sequence encodes CASSESGLAGPSTDTQYF.

V is TRBV2 and J is TRBJ1-2; 9 bases are a match to TRBD1. CDR1 is SNHLY, CDR2 FYNNEI, per germline. This CDR3 is 13 amino acids long. Unmatched junction bases numbered 6, after V lost 5 bases and J lost 8 bases. The CDR3 region is CASSLRDRVGYTF. The CDR3 nucleotides read TGTGCCAGCAGTCTCCGGGACAGGGTGGGCTACACCTTC. Filled out from reference TRBV2 and TRBJ1-2, the complete variable domain reads EPEVTQTPSHQVTQMGQEVILRCVPISNHLYFYWYRQILGQKVEFLVSFYNNEISEKSEIFDDQFSVERPDGSNFTLKIRSTKLEDSAMYFCASSLRDRVGYTFGSGTRLTVV.

The chain uses TRBV19 and TRBJ2-1; TRBD2 matches at 13 bases. The CDR3 is made up of 14 amino acids. The V and J ends lost 10 bases and 8 bases, in that order; junction bases with no gene match: 8. Germline lookup yields CDR1 LNHDA and CDR2 SQIVND (reference sequence). The CDR3 loop is CATRRLAGGDEQFF. DNA for the CDR3: TGTGCCACTCGACGACTAGCGGGAGGTGATGAGCAGTTCTTC.

The rearrangement joins TRBV20-1 to TRBJ2-1; D call uncertain. Germline V gives CDR1 DFQATT, CDR2 SNEGSKA (reference sequence). Trimming took 5 bases from V and 5 from J, leaving 7 bases between them. This CDR3 is built from 11 residues. The CDR3 DNA follows: TGCAGTGCTCTCGTTAACAATGAGCAGTTCTTC. It codes for CSALVNNEQFF.

This chain joins TRBV12-1 and TRBJ2-3; the D segment call TRBD2 is taken from the table without a DNA check. TRBV12-1 is marked as a pseudogene. The CDR3 runs 21 residues. The CDR3 coding sequence is TGTGCCAGCAGCTTTGTGTTGTGGGAGGGCCTAGCGGGAGGTAACACAGATACGCAGTATTTT. Translating gives CASSFVLWEGLAGGNTDTQYF.

This rearrangement joins TRBV11-2 to TRBJ2-2, with D possibly TRBD2 on 7 matching bases. CDR3 length: 14 amino acids. The germline gives CDR1 SGHAT, CDR2 FQNNGV. V was trimmed by 4 bases and J by 6 bases, leaving 12 bases between them. CDR3 DNA sequence: TGTGCCAGCAGCTGGGGGCGGGAGTCCGGGGAGCTGTTTTTT. Its protein is CASSWGRESGELFF. Together with reference TRBV11-2 and TRBJ2-2, the CDR3 gives the full variable domain: EAGVAQSPRYKIIEKRQSVAFWCNPISGHATLYWYQQILGQGPKLLIQFQNNGVVDDSQLPKDRFSAERLKGVDSTLKIQPAKLEDSAVYLCASSWGRESGELFFGEGSRLTVL.

This chain links TRBV6-1 with TRBJ2-1; D gene uncertain. The V gene's germline CDR1 is MNHNS and CDR2 SASEGT. Trimming stripped 6 bases from V and 0 bases from J, with 9 bases between. The CDR3 totals 14 residues. The CDR3: CASSRTSSYNEQFF. In DNA form, the CDR3 reads TGTGCCAGCAGCCGAACAAGCTCCTACAATGAGCAGTTCTTC.

The genes are TRBV5-4 and TRBJ2-5; no clear D. The CDR3 totals 12 residues. The germline V gene encodes CDR1 SGHNT and CDR2 YYREEE (reference sequence). V gave up 2 bases and J gave up 4 bases, with 6 bases separating them. The CDR3: CASSLSTETQYF. CDR3 coding DNA: TGTGCCAGCAGCTTAAGCACAGAGACCCAGTACTTC.

The chain carries TRBV6-6 and TRBJ1-2, with 8 bases identical to TRBD1. This CDR3 spans 16 amino acids. The germline V gene encodes CDR1 MNHNY and CDR2 SVGAGI (reference sequence). Trimming removed 0 bases from V and 8 bases from J; junction bases left unmatched: 11. The CDR3 protein is CASSYSTATGAGGYTF. CDR3 DNA: TGTGCCAGCAGTTACTCGACCGCGACAGGGGCGGGCGGCTACACCTTC.

V is TRBV15 and J is TRBJ2-5; TRBD2 matches 7 bases. Trimming at V came to 5 bases and at J to 2 bases, leaving 8 bases not matched to a gene. CDR1 and CDR2 from the germline V gene are LNHNV and YYDKDF (reference sequence). This CDR3 region has 15 residues. Written as DNA, the CDR3 is TGTGCCACCAGCGTAAACGGGGAGGGGCAAGAGACCCAGTACTTC. It specifies CATSVNGEGQETQYF.

The chain recombines TRBV5-4 with TRBJ2-3; TRBD2 agrees at 15 bases. Germline V gene sequence: CDR1 SGHNT, CDR2 YYREEE (reference sequence). V shed 4 bases and J 6 bases; nucleotides not matched to a gene: 15. The CDR3 totals 19 residues. CDR3 in DNA: TGTGCCAGCAGCCGGAGGACTAGCGGGAGGGCCCGGAGTGGGGATACGCAGTATTTT. Translating it yields CASSRRTSGRARSGDTQYF.

The V gene is TRBV10-2, the J gene TRBJ2-7, with a weak D call TRBD1 (5 bases). Deletions cut 3 bases from V and 9 bases from J, with 9 bases between. The length of the CDR3 is 11 residues. Germline CDR1 is WSHSY and CDR2 is SAAADI. The CDR3 loop is CASSEQDAQYF. The CDR3 nucleotides are TGCGCCAGCAGTGAACAGGATGCGCAGTACTTC.

The chain is built from TRBV11-3 and TRBJ2-1, with 16 bases that match TRBD2. J lost 5 bases, V lost 5 bases, and 12 bases had no gene match. Germline CDR1 SGHNT, CDR2 YENEEA. The CDR3 covers 19 residues. CDR3 nucleotides: TGTGCCAGCAGCCCATTTGCGGGGGGACTAGCGGGAGGGAACAATGAGCAGTTCTTC. Protein sequence: CASSPFAGGLAGGNNEQFF. The full variable domain, in which reference TRBV11-3 and TRBJ2-1 provide the parts outside the CDR3, is EAGVVQSPRYKIIEKKQPVAFWCNPISGHNTLYWYLQNLGQGPELLIRYENEEAVDDSQLPKDRFSAERLKGVDSTLKIQPAELGDSAVYLCASSPFAGGLAGGNNEQFFGPGTRLTVL.

V usage is TRBV29-1 and J usage is TRBJ2-5; possible D gene TRBD2, 5 bases. This CDR3 comprises 13 residues. The germline V gene has CDR1 SQVTM and CDR2 ANQGSEA. V was clipped by 8 bases and J by 5 bases, with 18 bases between them. CDR3 sequence: CSLPNGPGETQYF. CDR3 nucleotides: TGCAGCCTCCCAAACGGGCCGGGGGAGACCCAGTACTTC.